A single T cell receptor beta chain is shown here with its context. Its target is not known. The source of the sample is a study of shared clonotypes between healthy human individuals. Study observations and caveats: Limited genetic and exposure-history diversity came from having few donors.

Researchers divided each subset's genomic DNA evenly across several immunoSEQ plates. The data were produced by immunoSEQ multiplex PCR, yet TCRdb's version contains in-frame clones alone and is incomplete. The table shows around 620,000 clones, with around 96% occurring only once. From germline, CDR1 is MNHEY and CDR2 SMNVEV (reference sequence). This CDR3 region has 11 residues. V was cut by 5 bases and J by 10 bases, with 9 bases left in between. Terminally differentiated effector memory CD45RA+ cells were excluded from the naive CD8 cells, which were CD45RO-negative and positively selected for CCR7.

Sequencing was performed on naive CD8+ T cells sorted from blood. The gene calls are TRBV27 and TRBJ2-1; no definite D call. The TCR was taken from a woman aged 30 to 39 in good health. CDR3 loop: CASSNHGEQFF. The CDR3 bases are TGTGCCAGCAGTAACCATGGGGAGCAGTTCTTC.